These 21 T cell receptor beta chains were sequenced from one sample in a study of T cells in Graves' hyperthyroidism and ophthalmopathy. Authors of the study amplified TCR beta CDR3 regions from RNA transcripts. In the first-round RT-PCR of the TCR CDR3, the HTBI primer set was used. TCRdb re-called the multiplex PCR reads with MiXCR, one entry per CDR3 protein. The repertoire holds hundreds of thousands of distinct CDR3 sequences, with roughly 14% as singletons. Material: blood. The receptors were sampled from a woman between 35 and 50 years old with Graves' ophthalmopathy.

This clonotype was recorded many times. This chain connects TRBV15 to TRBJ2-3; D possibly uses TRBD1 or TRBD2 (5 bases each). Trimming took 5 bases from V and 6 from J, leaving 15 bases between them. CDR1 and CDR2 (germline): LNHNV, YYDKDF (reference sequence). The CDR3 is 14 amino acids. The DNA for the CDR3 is TGTGCCACCAGCCACCGGGACCACTGGGATACGCAGTATTTT. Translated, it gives CATSHRDHWDTQYF. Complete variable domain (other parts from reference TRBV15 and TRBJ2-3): DAMVIQNPRYQVTQFGKPVTLSCSQTLNHNVMYWYQQKSSQAPKLLFHYYDKDFNNEADTPDNFQSRRPNTSFCFLDIRSPGLGDTAMYLCATSHRDHWDTQYFGPGTRLTVL.

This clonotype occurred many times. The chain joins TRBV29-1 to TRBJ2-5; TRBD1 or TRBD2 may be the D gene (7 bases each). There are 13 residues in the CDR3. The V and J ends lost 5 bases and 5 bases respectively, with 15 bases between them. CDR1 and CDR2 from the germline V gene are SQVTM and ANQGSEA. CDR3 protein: CSVQGGGSETQYF. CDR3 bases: TGCAGCGTTCAGGGGGGCGGGAGTGAGACCCAGTACTTC.

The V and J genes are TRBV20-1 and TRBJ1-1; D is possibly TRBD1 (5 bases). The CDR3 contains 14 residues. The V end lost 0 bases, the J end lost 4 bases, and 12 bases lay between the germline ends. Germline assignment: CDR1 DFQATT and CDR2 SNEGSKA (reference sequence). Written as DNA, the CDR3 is TGCAGTGCTAGAGATTTGTCGGGGCTCACTGAAGCTTTCTTT. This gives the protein CSARDLSGLTEAFF.

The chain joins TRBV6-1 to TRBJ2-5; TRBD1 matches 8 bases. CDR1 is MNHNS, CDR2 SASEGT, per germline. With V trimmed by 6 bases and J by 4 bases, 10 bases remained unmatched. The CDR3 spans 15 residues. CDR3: CASSHNAGGRETQYF. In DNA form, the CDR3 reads TGTGCCAGCAGCCACAACGCAGGGGGCAGAGAGACCCAGTACTTC.

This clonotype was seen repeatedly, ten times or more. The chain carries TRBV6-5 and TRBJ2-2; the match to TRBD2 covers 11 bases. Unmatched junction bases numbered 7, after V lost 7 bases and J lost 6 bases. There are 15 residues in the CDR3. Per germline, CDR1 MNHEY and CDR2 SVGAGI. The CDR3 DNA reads TGTGCCAGCACCACTCATAGCGGGAGGGCCGGGGAGCTGTTTTTT. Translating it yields CASTTHSGRAGELFF.

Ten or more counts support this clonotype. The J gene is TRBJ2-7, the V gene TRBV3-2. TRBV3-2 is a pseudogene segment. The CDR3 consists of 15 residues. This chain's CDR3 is CASSQDTVAILEQYF. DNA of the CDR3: TGTGCCAGCAGCCAAGATACGGTGGCCATCCTCGAGCAGTACTTC.

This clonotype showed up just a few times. CDR3 nucleotides: TGCGCCAGCAGCTCGAACCCCGGGGCTAGCGGGACCAAAAACATTCAGTACTTC. Protein: CASSSNPGASGTKNIQYF. The chain recombines TRBV5-1 with TRBJ2-4; 9 nucleotides line up with TRBD2. There are 18 residues in the CDR3. With 3 bases clipped from V and 2 bases from J, the junction kept 12 bases outside the gene matches. Germline CDR1 and CDR2: SGHRS and YFSETQ.

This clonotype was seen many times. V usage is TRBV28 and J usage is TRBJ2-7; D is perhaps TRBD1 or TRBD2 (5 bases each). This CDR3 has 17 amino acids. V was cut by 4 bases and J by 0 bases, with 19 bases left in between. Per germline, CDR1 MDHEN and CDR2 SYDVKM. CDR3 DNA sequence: TGTGCCAGCAGTTCCCCCCTGGGGGAGCCGAGCTCCTACGAGCAGTACTTC. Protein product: CASSSPLGEPSSYEQYF.

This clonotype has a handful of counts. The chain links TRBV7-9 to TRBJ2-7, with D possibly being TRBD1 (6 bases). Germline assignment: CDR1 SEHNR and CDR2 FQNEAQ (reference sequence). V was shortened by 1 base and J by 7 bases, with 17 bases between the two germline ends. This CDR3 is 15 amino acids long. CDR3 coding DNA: TGTGCCAGCAGCTTAGGACAGGCCGCAGAGAAGGAGCAGTACTTC. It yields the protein CASSLGQAAEKEQYF.

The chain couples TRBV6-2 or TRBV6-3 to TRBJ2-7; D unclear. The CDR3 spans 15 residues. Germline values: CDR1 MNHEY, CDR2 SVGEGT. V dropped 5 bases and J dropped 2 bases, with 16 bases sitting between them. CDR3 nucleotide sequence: TGTGCCAGCAGTCCCAGTGGTTCTCCTACCTACGAGCAGTACTTC. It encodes CASSPSGSPTYEQYF.

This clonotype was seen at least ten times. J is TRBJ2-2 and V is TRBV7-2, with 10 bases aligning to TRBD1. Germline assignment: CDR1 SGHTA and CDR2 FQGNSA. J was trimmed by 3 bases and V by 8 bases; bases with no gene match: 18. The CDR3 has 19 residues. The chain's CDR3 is CASLGQGTGERADTGELFF. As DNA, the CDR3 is TGTGCCAGCCTGGGACAGGGGACGGGGGAGCGAGCTGACACCGGGGAGCTGTTTTTT.

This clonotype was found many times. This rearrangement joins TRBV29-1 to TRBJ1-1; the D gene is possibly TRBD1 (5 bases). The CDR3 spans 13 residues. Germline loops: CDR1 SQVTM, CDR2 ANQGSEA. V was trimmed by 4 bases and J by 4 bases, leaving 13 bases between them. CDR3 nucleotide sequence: TGCAGCGTTGTGCGGGACTGGGGCACTGAAGCTTTCTTT. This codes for CSVVRDWGTEAFF. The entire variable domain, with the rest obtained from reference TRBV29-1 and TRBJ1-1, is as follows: SAVISQKPSRDICQRGTSLTIQCQVDSQVTMMFWYRQQPGQSLTLIATANQGSEATYESGFVIDKFPISRPNLTFSTLTVSNMSPEDSSIYLCSVVRDWGTEAFFGQGTRLTVV.

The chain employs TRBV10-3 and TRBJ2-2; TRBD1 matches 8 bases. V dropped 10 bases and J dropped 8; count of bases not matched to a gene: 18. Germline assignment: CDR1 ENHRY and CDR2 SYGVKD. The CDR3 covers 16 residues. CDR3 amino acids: CATTYSGQGSSGELFF. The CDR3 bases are TGTGCCACCACGTATTCAGGACAGGGCTCTTCGGGGGAGCTGTTTTTT.

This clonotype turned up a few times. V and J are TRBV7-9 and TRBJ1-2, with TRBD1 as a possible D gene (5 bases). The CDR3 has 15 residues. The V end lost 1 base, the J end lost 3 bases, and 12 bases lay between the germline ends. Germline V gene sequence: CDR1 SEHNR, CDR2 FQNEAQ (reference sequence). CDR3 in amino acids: CASSLVGDRDYGYTF. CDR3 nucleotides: TGTGCCAGCAGCTTAGTCGGGGACCGAGACTATGGCTACACCTTC.

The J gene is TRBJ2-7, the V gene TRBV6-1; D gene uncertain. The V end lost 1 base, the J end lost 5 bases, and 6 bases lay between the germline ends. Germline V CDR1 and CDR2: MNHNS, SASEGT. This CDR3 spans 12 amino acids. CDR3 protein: CASSEGLNEQYF. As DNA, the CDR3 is TGTGCCAGCAGTGAAGGCTTAAACGAGCAGTACTTC.

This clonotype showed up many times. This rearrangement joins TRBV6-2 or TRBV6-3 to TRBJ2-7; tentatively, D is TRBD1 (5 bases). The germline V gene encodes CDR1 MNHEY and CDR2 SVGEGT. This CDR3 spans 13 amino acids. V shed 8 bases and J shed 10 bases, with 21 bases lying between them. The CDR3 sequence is CASRSGTLRTQYF. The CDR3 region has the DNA TGTGCCAGCCGGTCGGGCACACTGCGGACACAGTACTTC.

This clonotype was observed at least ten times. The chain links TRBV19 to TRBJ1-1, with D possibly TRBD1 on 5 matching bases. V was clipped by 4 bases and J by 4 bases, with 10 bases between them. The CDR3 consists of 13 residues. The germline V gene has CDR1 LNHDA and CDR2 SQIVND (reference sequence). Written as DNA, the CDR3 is TGTGCCAGTAGTACCGCAGGGAGCACTGAAGCTTTCTTT. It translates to CASSTAGSTEAFF.

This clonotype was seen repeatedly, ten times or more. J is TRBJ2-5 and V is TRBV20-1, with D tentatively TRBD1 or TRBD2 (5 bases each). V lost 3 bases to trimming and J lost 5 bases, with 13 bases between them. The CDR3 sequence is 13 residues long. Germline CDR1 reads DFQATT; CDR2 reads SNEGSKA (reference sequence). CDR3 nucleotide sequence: TGCAGTGCTAGTATCGGGGCGGAGGAGACCCAGTACTTC. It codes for CSASIGAEETQYF.

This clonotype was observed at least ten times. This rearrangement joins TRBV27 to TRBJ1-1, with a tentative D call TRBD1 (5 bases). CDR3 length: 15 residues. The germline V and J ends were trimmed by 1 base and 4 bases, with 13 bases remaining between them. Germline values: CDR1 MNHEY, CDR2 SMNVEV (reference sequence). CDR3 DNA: TGTGCCAGCAGTTTATTCGAAGGGGCGCGCACTGAAGCTTTCTTT. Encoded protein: CASSLFEGARTEAFF.

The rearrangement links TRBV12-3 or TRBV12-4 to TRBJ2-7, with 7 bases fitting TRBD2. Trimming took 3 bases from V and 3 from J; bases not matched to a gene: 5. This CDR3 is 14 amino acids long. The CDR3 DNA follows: TGTGCCAGCAGTTTGGGAGGGTTCATCTACGAGCAGTACTTC. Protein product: CASSLGGFIYEQYF.

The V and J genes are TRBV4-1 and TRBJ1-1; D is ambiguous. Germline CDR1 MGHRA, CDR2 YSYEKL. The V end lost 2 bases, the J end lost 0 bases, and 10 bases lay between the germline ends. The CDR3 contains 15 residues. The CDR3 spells CASSQREGLNTEAFF. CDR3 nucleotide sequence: TGCGCCAGCAGCCAAAGGGAAGGGTTGAACACTGAAGCTTTCTTT.